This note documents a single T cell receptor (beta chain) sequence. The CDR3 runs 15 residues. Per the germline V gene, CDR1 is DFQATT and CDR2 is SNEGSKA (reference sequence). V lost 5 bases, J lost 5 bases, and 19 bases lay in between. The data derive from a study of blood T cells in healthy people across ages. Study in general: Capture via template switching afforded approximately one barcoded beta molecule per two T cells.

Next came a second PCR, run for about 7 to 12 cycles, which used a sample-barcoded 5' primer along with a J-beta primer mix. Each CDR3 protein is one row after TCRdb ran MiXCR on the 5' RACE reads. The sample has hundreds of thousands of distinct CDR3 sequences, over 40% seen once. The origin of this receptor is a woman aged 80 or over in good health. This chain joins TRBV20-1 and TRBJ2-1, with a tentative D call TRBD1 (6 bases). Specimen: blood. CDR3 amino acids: CSALGGRGQNNEQFF. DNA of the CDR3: TGCAGTGCTCTCGGAGGACGTGGACAGAACAATGAGCAGTTCTTC.